This TCR beta chain is drawn from a study of T cells after yellow fever vaccination. Looking at the study overall: In the case of low-cell-number fractions, SMART-Seq v4 Ultra Low Input was used for preparation. Overall study findings and caveats: The study noted that FACS-sorted repertoires could contain abundant clonotypes contaminating from the bulk population. Subsequent to the booster, the majority of primary-vaccination clones reappeared (96% CD4, approximately 90% CD8). On re-exposure, the response was weaker but peaked faster, at day 5 versus 15.

CDR3 length: 16 residues. V shed 0 bases and J shed 0 bases, with 8 bases lying between them. Per germline, CDR1 LGHNA and CDR2 YSLEER. TCRdb called the 5' RACE reads again in MiXCR, with one record for every CDR3 protein. The sample has under 350,000 distinct CDR3 sequences; roughly 4% are singletons. This clonotype was seen repeatedly, ten times or more. Its antigen is currently unknown. This sequence originates from a man in his late teens or twenties who received the YFV17D yellow fever vaccine. This chain links TRBV4-3 with TRBJ2-2; no reliable D call. Sequencing was performed on PBMCs, taken 5 days after the yellow fever booster vaccination. The CDR3 DNA follows: TGCGCCAGCAGCCAAGAATACCAGGCGAACACCGGGGAGCTGTTTTTT. It codes for CASSQEYQANTGELFF.